A selection of T cell receptor beta chains follows, all from one sample in a study of blood T cell repertoires in COVID-19. Assay used: immunoSEQ multiplex PCR; TCRdb lists only in-frame clones, some missing. This table holds more than 60,000 clones, approximately 90% found once. The sequenced sample consisted of peripheral blood. All receptors come from a human donor in a cohort sampled during active COVID-19. CDR3s include the opening cysteine and the closing phenylalanine or tryptophan. A D gene is named only where the DNA matches it firmly.

j_call d_call v_call cdr3_aa
TRBJ2-1 - TRBV6-2/TRBV6-3 CASSYDTIQGNSYNEQFF
TRBJ2-1 - TRBV11-2 CASSLTVHEQFF
TRBJ2-1 TRBD2 TRBV11-2 CASSSLAGALNEQFF
TRBJ1-2 - TRBV7-2 CASSLVGAYGYTF
TRBJ2-1 TRBD2 TRBV15 CATSSSGGSQFF
TRBJ1-2 - TRBV12-3/TRBV12-4 CASSFAPEDGYTF
TRBJ2-1 - TRBV24-1 CATSEPDSALIF
TRBJ2-7 - TRBV15 CATSRPGADEQYF
TRBJ1-1 - TRBV5-1 CASSPRRVGTEAFF
TRBJ2-6 - TRBV6-6 CASSPGSGTRAESGANVLTF
TRBJ1-2 - TRBV4-3 CASSQDPARREGYTF
TRBJ1-4 - TRBV15 CATSPIATRGEKLFF
TRBJ2-5 TRBD2 TRBV3-1/TRBV3-2 CASSQDREGGETQYF
TRBJ1-3 - TRBV5-1 CASSLAAGNTIYF
TRBJ2-2 - TRBV19 CASSIDLQPGSGELFF
TRBJ2-3 - TRBV7-9 CASSLTRDTQYF
TRBJ2-3 - TRBV9 CASSGRTDSTDTQYF
TRBJ2-1 - TRBV21-1 CASARGSYNEQFF
TRBJ1-2 TRBD1 TRBV24-1 CATSLSQGADGYTF
TRBJ1-1 TRBD1 TRBV6-5 CASRGTGLKAFF
TRBJ2-7 - TRBV6-1 CASSEAGSLSYEQYF
TRBJ1-2 TRBD1 TRBV18 CASSQGQGFTNYGYTF
TRBJ1-6 TRBD1 TRBV7-6 CASSSGTADNSPLHF
TRBJ2-2 - TRBV12-5 CASGLTMGGVATGELFF
TRBJ2-2 TRBD2 TRBV5-4 CASSPGLAGGHTGELFF
TRBJ1-5 TRBD1 TRBV29-1 CSVFTDREGGSNQPQHF
TRBJ2-2 - TRBV3-1/TRBV3-2 CASSQDAGGELFF
TRBJ1-1 - TRBV5-4 CASSPGGVRRNTEAFF
TRBJ2-1 TRBD1 TRBV18 CASSPGQGANEQFF
TRBJ2-5 - TRBV6-5 CASSYQAGARPTQYF
TRBJ2-2 TRBD1 TRBV15 CATSKGQGPGELFF
TRBJ2-3 TRBD2 TRBV6-2/TRBV6-3 CASSYGLAGVTDTQYF
TRBJ2-1 TRBD2 TRBV19 CASSQLAVTYNEQFF
TRBJ1-3 - TRBV5-6 CASGGSFGNTIYF
TRBJ1-1 - TRBV7-8 CASTPSGANEAFF
TRBJ2-7 TRBD1 TRBV5-5 CASSLRGDRTYEQYF
TRBJ1-2 TRBD1 TRBV27 CASSRDRGHYGYTF
TRBJ2-5 - TRBV7-9 CASSLSSGQMVETQYF
TRBJ2-7 - TRBV12-1 CASSSGDRPLYEQYF
TRBJ2-5 - TRBV4-2 CASSQERAQETQYF
TRBJ2-1 - TRBV7-7 CASSLTGTPNNEQFF
TRBJ1-2 TRBD1 TRBV5-1 CASSPGTVKLFGYTF
TRBJ1-2 - TRBV6-6 CASSYFGGNYGYTF
TRBJ1-3 - TRBV19 CASSRQNSGNTIYF
TRBJ1-2 - TRBV5-1 CASSSHTIPGYTF
TRBJ2-3 TRBD2 TRBV3-1/TRBV3-2 CASSPYPGGPDTQYF
TRBJ1-2 - TRBV5-4 CASSPGGRGANYGYTF
TRBJ2-2 TRBD1 TRBV6-4 CASSEQGDTGELFF
TRBJ1-2 - TRBV11-2 CASSPDSNYGYTF
TRBJ1-3 - TRBV10-3 CAISDHDDSRNTIYF
TRBJ1-4 TRBD1 TRBV4-3 CASSQEGTGDAVYGKLFF
TRBJ2-5 - TRBV12-5 CASGPQEGTQYF
TRBJ2-5 - TRBV4-3 CASSLVGGPQETQYF
TRBJ2-7 TRBD1 TRBV27 CASSINRGPFYEQYF
TRBJ1-2 TRBD1 TRBV4-2 CASSLPRGGAYGYTF